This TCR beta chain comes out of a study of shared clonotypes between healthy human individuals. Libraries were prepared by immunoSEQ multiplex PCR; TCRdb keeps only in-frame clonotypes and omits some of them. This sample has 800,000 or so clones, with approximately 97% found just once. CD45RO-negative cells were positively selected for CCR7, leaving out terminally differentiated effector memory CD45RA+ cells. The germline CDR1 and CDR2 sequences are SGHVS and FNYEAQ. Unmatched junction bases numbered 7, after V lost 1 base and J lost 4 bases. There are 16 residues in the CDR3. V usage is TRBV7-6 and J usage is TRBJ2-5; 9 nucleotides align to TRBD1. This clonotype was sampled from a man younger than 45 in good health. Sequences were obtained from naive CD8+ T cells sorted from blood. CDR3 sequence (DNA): TGTGCCAGCAGCTTAGGCGAGACAGGGGGTTTAGAGACCCAGTACTTC. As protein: CASSLGETGGLETQYF.